This T cell receptor beta chain derives from a study of T cell repertoires in cytomegalovirus infection. Across the whole study: Both recently identified HLA-C-restricted and well-studied HLA-B-restricted CMV epitopes were used in the study. Indications of both CMV infection and matching HLA type were provided by public TCR beta signatures. Study-level findings and limits: It was HLA-C-restricted CMV-specific TCR beta clonotypes that dominated the response ex vivo. Totalled public TCR beta family frequency picked out people who carried CMV plus the relevant HLA.

The ends were cut back, 4 bases at V and 9 bases at J, with 15 bases in the middle. The CDR3 is 13 amino acids. Germline V gene data show CDR1 as MNHEY and CDR2 as SVGEGT. One entry per CDR3 protein results from TCRdb running MiXCR on the reads. The data contain about 920,000 distinct CDR3 sequences, 31% of them singletons. Turning to this clonotype: What it recognizes is unknown.

The gene calls are TRBV6-2 or TRBV6-3 and TRBJ1-2; no reliable D call. The sequence was obtained from a human donor in good health (CMV status not recorded). Some clones in this sample may be carry-over from other donors' samples. This specimen was cultured CD8+ T cells from PBMCs, taken from culture after CMV antigen stimulation. In nucleotides, the CDR3 is TGTGCCAGCAGTTTTGGCAGTCCCGGCAGCTACACCTTC. This encodes CASSFGSPGSYTF.